This T cell receptor (beta chain) stems from a study of T-cell reconstitution after alpha-beta-depleted transplantation in children. This clonotype was seen a handful of times. Its matching antigen is unknown. Overall study results and limits: Several hundred expanded graft clones reportedly gave rise to the alpha-beta T cells present about two months after transplant. Certain patients had high TCRbeta diversity at day 60, and it came from recipient T cells and thymic progenitors that survived. Newly produced T cells mostly provided counts and TCRbeta diversity after one year, as hyperexpanded clones declined.

Unique molecular identifiers were used in preparing the TCRbeta library. TCRdb called the PCR reads again in MiXCR, with one record for every CDR3 protein. The data contain a few hundred thousand distinct CDR3 sequences, approximately 13% of them singletons. Germline values: CDR1 SEHNR, CDR2 FQNEAQ (reference sequence). V gave up 0 bases and J gave up 5 bases; unmatched junction bases: 4. The CDR3 has 14 residues. This chain connects TRBV7-9 to TRBJ2-7; TRBD1 agrees at 7 bases. The source of this sequence is a male patient between 5 and 17 years old who had a stem cell transplant for acute myeloid leukemia, so the T cells may come from the graft donor. The material was PBMCs, mostly from graft donor cells, obtained 360 days after TCRalphabeta/CD19-depleted stem cell transplant. CDR3 DNA: TGTGCCAGCAGCTTAGCCTACAGGGGTAACGAGCAGTACTTC. It codes for CASSLAYRGNEQYF.